The next 20 T cell receptor beta chains were all read from a single sample in a study of T-cell reconstitution after alpha-beta-depleted transplantation in children. Unique molecular identifiers were incorporated when the TCRbeta library was constructed. From the PCR reads, TCRdb called clonotypes with MiXCR, one entry per CDR3 protein. The sample lists some 830,000 distinct CDR3 sequences, roughly 15% occurring once. The starting material was PBMCs, mostly from graft donor cells, obtained 360 days after TCRalphabeta/CD19-depleted stem cell transplant. Receptor source: a male patient younger than 18 who had a stem cell transplant for acute lymphoblastic leukemia, so the T cells may come from the graft donor.

This clonotype was recorded at least ten times. The chain carries TRBV5-1 and TRBJ2-5, with a weak D call TRBD2 (6 bases). The CDR3 runs 15 residues. The germline gives CDR1 SGHRS, CDR2 YFSETQ. Trimming removed 4 bases at V and 5 bases at J, with 18 bases between. As DNA, the CDR3 is TGCGCCAGCAGCATCCGGGACTCCTTATTGGAGACCCAGTACTTC. Translating it yields CASSIRDSLLETQYF.

The genes are TRBV5-1 and TRBJ2-1; 10 positions match TRBD2. Looked up from germline, CDR1 is SGHRS and CDR2 is YFSETQ. V dropped 4 bases and J dropped 7; count of bases not matched to a gene: 8. This CDR3 is 15 amino acids long. This CDR3 is CASSLAGATRNEQFF. The DNA for the CDR3 is TGCGCCAGCAGCCTAGCGGGAGCAACGCGGAATGAGCAGTTCTTC. The entire variable domain, with the rest obtained from reference TRBV5-1 and TRBJ2-1, is as follows: KAGVTQTPRYLIKTRGQQVTLSCSPISGHRSVSWYQQTPGQGLQFLFEYFSETQRNKGNFPGRFSGRQFSNSRSEMNVSTLELGDSALYLCASSLAGATRNEQFFGPGTRLTVL.

The chain carries TRBV20-1 and TRBJ2-1, with 7 bases identical to TRBD2. Germline V lookup: CDR1 DFQATT, CDR2 SNEGSKA (reference sequence). The CDR3 is 14 residues long. J lost 7 bases, V lost 0 bases, and 6 bases had no gene match. DNA for the CDR3: TGCAGTGCTAGAGATTCGACTAGCCTGAATGAGCAGTTCTTC. Encoded protein: CSARDSTSLNEQFF.

The CDR3 coding sequence is TGCAGTGCTAGAGAAGGGACTAGCTGGCTAAGCTCCTACGAGCAGTACTTC. This translates into CSAREGTSWLSSYEQYF. V and J are TRBV20-1 and TRBJ2-7; 9 nucleotides match TRBD2. This CDR3 comprises 17 residues. The V segment lost 0 bases and the J segment 0 bases; nucleotides outside the gene matches: 9. Germline CDR1 and CDR2: DFQATT and SNEGSKA (reference sequence).

The chain carries TRBV7-6 and TRBJ2-1; 8 nucleotides match TRBD2. Losses at the gene ends were 5 bases for V and 6 bases for J; bases not matched to a gene: 9. The CDR3 is made up of 15 amino acids. From germline, CDR1 is SGHVS and CDR2 FNYEAQ. The CDR3 nucleotides read TGTGCCAGCAGCCTCTTATCGGGAGGGGCCAATGAGCAGTTCTTC. It yields the protein CASSLLSGGANEQFF.

This clonotype was recorded a few times. The J gene is TRBJ2-3, the V gene TRBV6-5, with 10 bases identical to TRBD2. After removal of 2 bases from V and 4 bases from J, the junction contained 3 bases not matched to a gene. Germline-derived CDR1 and CDR2 are MNHEY and SVGAGI. This CDR3 comprises 15 residues. CDR3 amino acids: CASSYQAGGPDTQYF. The CDR3 region has the DNA TGTGCCAGCAGTTACCAAGCGGGAGGGCCAGATACGCAGTATTTT.

The chain is built from TRBV15 and TRBJ2-4; 10 positions match TRBD2. The V gene's germline CDR1 is LNHNV and CDR2 YYDKDF (reference sequence). V lost 0 bases to trimming and J lost 0 bases; unmatched junction nucleotides: 14. This CDR3 has 21 amino acids. CDR3 amino acids: CATSRDLPGLAIEIAKNIQYF. The CDR3 nucleotides are TGTGCCACCAGCAGAGATCTCCCGGGACTAGCGATCGAAATAGCCAAAAACATTCAGTACTTC. Drawing the rest from reference TRBV15 and TRBJ2-4, the complete variable domain is DAMVIQNPRYQVTQFGKPVTLSCSQTLNHNVMYWYQQKSSQAPKLLFHYYDKDFNNEADTPDNFQSRRPNTSFCFLDIRSPGLGDTAMYLCATSRDLPGLAIEIAKNIQYFGAGTRLSVL.

The J gene is TRBJ1-1, the V gene TRBV7-3; TRBD1 matches 8 bases. Germline CDR1 is SGHTA and CDR2 is FQGTGA. V lost 5 bases to trimming and J lost 8 bases; unmatched junction nucleotides: 7. The CDR3 sequence is 13 residues long. Written as DNA, the CDR3 is TGTGCCAGCAGCCCGAAGACAGGGGCCGAAGCTTTCTTT. Translating gives CASSPKTGAEAFF.

In its sample, this clonotype was seen a few times. The V gene is TRBV6-5, the J gene TRBJ2-7; weak D call: TRBD1 (5 bases). The CDR3 covers 16 residues. Trimming removed 2 bases at V and 2 bases at J, with 16 bases between. Germline values: CDR1 MNHEY, CDR2 SVGAGI. CDR3 DNA: TGTGCCAGCAGTTACGGGTACTCCAGGGTCACCTACGAGCAGTACTTC. Protein product: CASSYGYSRVTYEQYF.

V and J are TRBV25-1 and TRBJ2-3; D gene unclear. Germline V gives CDR1 MGHDK, CDR2 SYGVNS. The CDR3 is made up of 13 amino acids. V was clipped by 3 bases and J by 5 bases, with 9 bases between them. The CDR3 here is CASSDRRRDTQYF. In nucleotides, the CDR3 is TGTGCCAGCAGTGATCGACGGAGAGATACGCAGTATTTT.

The V call is TRBV13, the J call TRBJ2-2, with TRBD2 identical over 7 bases. This CDR3 spans 16 amino acids. Germline CDR1 and CDR2: PRHDT and FYEKMQ (reference sequence). J gave up 6 bases and V 0 bases, and 7 bases lay outside the gene matches. CDR3 DNA: TGTGCCAGCAGCTTAGGGACTAGCAGAAGGGCCGGGGAGCTGTTTTTT. It specifies CASSLGTSRRAGELFF. The variable domain in full, completed from reference TRBV13 and TRBJ2-2, reads AAGVIQSPRHLIKEKRETATLKCYPIPRHDTVYWYQQGPGQDPQFLISFYEKMQSDKGSIPDRFSAQQFSDYHSELNMSSLELGDSALYFCASSLGTSRRAGELFFGEGSRLTVL.

This clonotype has more than one count but fewer than ten. The V gene is TRBV7-8, the J gene TRBJ1-2; D is possibly TRBD1 (5 bases). The CDR3 spans 13 residues. The germline gives CDR1 SGHVS, CDR2 FQNEAQ. Between the trimmed V and J ends, which lost 5 bases and 7 bases, there was a span of 14 bases. This CDR3 reads CASSPWAGSGYTF. CDR3 nucleotides: TGTGCCAGCAGCCCCTGGGCAGGGTCTGGCTACACCTTC.

This clonotype was seen a few times. This chain links TRBV7-9 with TRBJ2-1; 10 bases line up with TRBD1. The CDR3 consists of 16 residues. Germline V gives CDR1 SEHNR, CDR2 FQNEAQ (reference sequence). V gave up 5 bases and J gave up 4 bases; unmatched junction bases: 8. The CDR3, as DNA: TGTGCCAGCAGCCCCCGGACAGGGGGTCTATACAATGAGCAGTTCTTC. Translating it yields CASSPRTGGLYNEQFF.

The CDR3 DNA reads as TGTGCCTGGGGACGAATCGGACTAGTAAATGAGCAGTTCTTC. This sequence encodes CAWGRIGLVNEQFF. The chain couples TRBV30 to TRBJ2-1, with TRBD2 matching over 7 bases. The length of the CDR3 is 14 residues. Germline V gene lookup returns CDR1 GTSNPN and CDR2 SVGIG (reference sequence). J gave up 7 bases and V 5 bases, and 11 bases lay outside the gene matches.

This sequence joins TRBV5-1 and TRBJ1-1, with TRBD1 as a possible D gene (5 bases). V lost 7 bases to trimming and J lost 2 bases, with 9 bases between them. The CDR3 has 12 residues. From germline, CDR1 is SGHRS and CDR2 YFSETQ. The CDR3 region is CASGHPNTEAFF. CDR3 bases: TGCGCCAGCGGACACCCCAACACTGAAGCTTTCTTT.

This clonotype was seen more than once but under ten times. This chain links TRBV5-1 with TRBJ2-7, with TRBD2 matching 14 bases. Looked up from germline, CDR1 is SGHRS and CDR2 is YFSETQ. V shed 5 bases and J 6 bases; nucleotides not matched to a gene: 7. The CDR3 spans 15 residues. CDR3 nucleotide sequence: TGCGCCAGCAGGTCGGGACTAGCGGGAGTTGGCGAGCAGTACTTC. This gives the protein CASRSGLAGVGEQYF.

The chain joins TRBV5-1 to TRBJ2-7; either TRBD1 or TRBD2 may fit D (6 bases each). Germline assignment: CDR1 SGHRS and CDR2 YFSETQ. The germline V and J ends were trimmed by 3 bases and 6 bases, with 16 bases remaining between them. The length of the CDR3 is 14 residues. Here the CDR3 reads CASSSGAPMIEQYF. The DNA of the CDR3 is TGCGCCAGCAGCTCGGGGGCTCCGATGATCGAGCAGTACTTC. The whole variable domain, filled in from reference TRBV5-1 and TRBJ2-7, reads KAGVTQTPRYLIKTRGQQVTLSCSPISGHRSVSWYQQTPGQGLQFLFEYFSETQRNKGNFPGRFSGRQFSNSRSEMNVSTLELGDSALYLCASSSGAPMIEQYFGPGTRLTVT.

This clonotype was seen a handful of times. The genes are TRBV24-1 and TRBJ2-1; 7 nucleotides agree with TRBD2. The CDR3 sequence is 19 residues long. CDR1 and CDR2 from the germline V gene are KGHDR and SFDVKD. The V segment lost 4 bases and the J segment 0 bases; nucleotides outside the gene matches: 14. The CDR3 spells CATSDPEPKSGTSYNEQFF. For the CDR3, the DNA is TGTGCCACCAGTGACCCTGAACCTAAAAGCGGGACCTCCTACAATGAGCAGTTCTTC.

This clonotype showed up just a few times. The gene calls are TRBV5-1 and TRBJ1-6, with D perhaps TRBD1 (5 bases). Germline values: CDR1 SGHRS, CDR2 YFSETQ. The V gene lost 0 bases and the J gene lost 14 bases, with 21 bases spanning the gap. The CDR3 is 16 amino acids. CDR3 amino acids: CASSLETDTIASSLHF. In DNA, the CDR3 is TGCGCCAGCAGCTTGGAGACGGACACTATAGCCTCATCCCTCCACTTT.

The genes are TRBV10-3 and TRBJ2-7, with 12 nucleotides matching TRBD2. The CDR3 is made up of 12 amino acids. From germline, CDR1 is ENHRY and CDR2 SYGVKD. J lost 8 bases, V lost 6 bases, and 2 bases had no gene match. The CDR3 protein is CAISGTSGQQYF. DNA for the CDR3: TGTGCCATCAGCGGGACTAGCGGGCAGCAGTACTTC.